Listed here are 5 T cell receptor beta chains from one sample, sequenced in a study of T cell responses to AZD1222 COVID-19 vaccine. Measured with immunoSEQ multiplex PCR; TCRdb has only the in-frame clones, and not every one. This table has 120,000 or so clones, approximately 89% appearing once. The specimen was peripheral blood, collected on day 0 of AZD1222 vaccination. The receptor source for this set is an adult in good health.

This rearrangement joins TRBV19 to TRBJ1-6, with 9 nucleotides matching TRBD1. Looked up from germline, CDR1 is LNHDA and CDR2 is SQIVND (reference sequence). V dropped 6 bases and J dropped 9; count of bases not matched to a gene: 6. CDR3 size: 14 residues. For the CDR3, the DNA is TGTGCCAGTAGCCAAACAGGGGGCAGTTCACCCCTCCACTTT. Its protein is CASSQTGGSSPLHF.

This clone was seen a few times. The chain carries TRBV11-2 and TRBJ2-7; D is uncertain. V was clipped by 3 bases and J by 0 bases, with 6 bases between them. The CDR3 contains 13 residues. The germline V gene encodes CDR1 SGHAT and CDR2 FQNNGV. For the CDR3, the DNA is TGTGCCAGCAGCTTGCAGTCCTCCTACGAGCAGTACTTC. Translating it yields CASSLQSSYEQYF. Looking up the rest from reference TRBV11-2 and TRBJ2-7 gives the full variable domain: EAGVAQSPRYKIIEKRQSVAFWCNPISGHATLYWYQQILGQGPKLLIQFQNNGVVDDSQLPKDRFSAERLKGVDSTLKIQPAKLEDSAVYLCASSLQSSYEQYFGPGTRLTVT.

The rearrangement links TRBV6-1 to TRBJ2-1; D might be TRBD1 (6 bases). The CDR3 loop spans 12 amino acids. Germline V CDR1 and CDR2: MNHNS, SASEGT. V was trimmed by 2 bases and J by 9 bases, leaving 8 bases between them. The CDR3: CASSEWGPEQFF. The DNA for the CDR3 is TGTGCCAGCAGTGAATGGGGGCCTGAGCAGTTCTTC.

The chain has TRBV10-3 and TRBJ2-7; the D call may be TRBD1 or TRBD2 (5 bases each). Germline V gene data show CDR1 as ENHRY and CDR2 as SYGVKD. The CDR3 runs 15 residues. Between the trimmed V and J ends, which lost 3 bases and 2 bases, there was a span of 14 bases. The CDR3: CAISDQGEGPYEQYF. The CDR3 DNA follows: TGTGCCATCAGTGACCAGGGTGAGGGACCCTACGAGCAGTACTTC.

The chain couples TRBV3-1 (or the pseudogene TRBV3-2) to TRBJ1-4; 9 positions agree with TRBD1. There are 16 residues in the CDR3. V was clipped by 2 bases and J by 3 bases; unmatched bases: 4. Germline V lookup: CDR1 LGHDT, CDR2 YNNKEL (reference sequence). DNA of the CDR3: TGTGCCAGCAGCCAAACAGGGGGCGCGTCTAATGAAAAACTGTTTTTT. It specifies CASSQTGGASNEKLFF.